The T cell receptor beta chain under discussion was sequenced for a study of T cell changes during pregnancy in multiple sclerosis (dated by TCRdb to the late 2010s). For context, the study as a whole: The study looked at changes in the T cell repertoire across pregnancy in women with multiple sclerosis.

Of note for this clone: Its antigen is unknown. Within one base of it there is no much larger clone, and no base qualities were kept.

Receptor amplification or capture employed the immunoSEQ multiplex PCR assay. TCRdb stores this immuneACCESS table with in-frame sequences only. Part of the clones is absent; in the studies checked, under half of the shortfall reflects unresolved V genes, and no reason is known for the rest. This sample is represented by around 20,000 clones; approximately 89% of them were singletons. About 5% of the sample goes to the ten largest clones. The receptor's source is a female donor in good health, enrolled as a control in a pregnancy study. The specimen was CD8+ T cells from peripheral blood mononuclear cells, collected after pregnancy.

The CDR3 loop reads CASSLGLAETQYF. The sequenced DNA is TGTGCCAGCAGCTTAGGACTAGCCGAGACCCAGTACTTC. This chain joins TRBV7-9 to TRBJ2-5; 7 junctional bases match TRBD2. CDR1 and CDR2 (SEHNR, FQNEAQ) derive from the germline V gene (reference sequence). From the cysteine up to the phenylalanine, the CDR3 has a length of 13 residues. CDR3 DNA only is kept here, 39 bases in frame from base 1. Compared with germline, V lacks 1 base and J lacks 5 bases; bases without a gene match: 1.